One and the same sample provided the 13 T cell receptor beta chains below, sequenced in a study of blood T cell repertoires in COVID-19. Data came from immunoSEQ multiplex PCR; TCRdb stores just in-frame clones and leaves some out. The sample lists under 130,000 clones; roughly 89% were seen once. Specimen: peripheral blood. The receptors stem from a woman aged 80 or older in a cohort sampled during active COVID-19.

The CDR3 DNA is TGTGCCAGCAGTGTGGTCGGGGGGAATGAAAAACTGTTTTTT. Its protein product is CASSVVGGNEKLFF. V usage is TRBV25-1 and J usage is TRBJ1-4; tentative D call: TRBD1 (5 bases). CDR3 size: 14 residues. Trimming pared 4 bases from V and 5 bases from J, leaving 11 bases between. CDR1 MGHDK and CDR2 SYGVNS come from the germline V gene.

The chain combines TRBV3-1 (or the pseudogene TRBV3-2) with TRBJ1-3, with TRBD1 identical over 8 bases. The CDR3 totals 18 residues. The V and J ends lost 1 base and 1 base, in that order; junction bases with no gene match: 9. The germline V gene encodes CDR1 LGHDT and CDR2 YNNKEL (reference sequence). In DNA form, the CDR3 reads TGTGCCAGCAGCCAAGCAGGGACAGGTGTGTTTTCTGGAAACACCATATATTTT. Protein sequence: CASSQAGTGVFSGNTIYF.

The chain is built from TRBV7-3 and TRBJ1-6; 7 bases line up with TRBD1. The germline V gene has CDR1 SGHTA and CDR2 FQGTGA. The CDR3 contains 14 residues. With 5 bases clipped from V and 9 bases from J, the junction kept 7 bases outside the gene matches. The CDR3 here is CASSAGTAGSPLHF. The CDR3 DNA reads TGTGCCAGCAGCGCCGGGACAGCGGGTTCACCCCTCCACTTT. The full variable domain, completed using reference TRBV7-3 and TRBJ1-6, is GAGVSQTPSNKVTEKGKYVELRCDPISGHTALYWYRQSLGQGPEFLIYFQGTGAADDSGLPNDRFFAVRPEGSVSTLKIQRTERGDSAVYLCASSAGTAGSPLHFGNGTRLTVT.

The chain couples TRBV3-1 (or the pseudogene TRBV3-2) to TRBJ2-7, with 11 bases that match TRBD2. Trimming cost V 5 bases and J 3 bases; bases outside gene matches: 3. This CDR3 comprises 14 residues. The germline CDR1 and CDR2 sequences are LGHDT and YNNKEL (reference sequence). The DNA of the CDR3 is TGTGCCAGCAGCTCCGGGACTAGCGGCTACGAGCAGTACTTC. This translates into CASSSGTSGYEQYF.

V and J are TRBV15 and TRBJ2-7, with 12 bases fitting TRBD2. CDR1 is LNHNV, CDR2 YYDKDF, per germline (reference sequence). This CDR3 contains 13 residues. V was pared by 4 bases and J by 6 bases, with 1 base of the junction left unmatched. Written as DNA, the CDR3 is TGTGCCACCAGCAAGGGACTAGCGGGCGAGCAGTACTTC. Protein product: CATSKGLAGEQYF.

The chain employs TRBV10-1 and TRBJ1-4; TRBD1 matches at 8 bases. The CDR3 covers 14 residues. Germline values: CDR1 WNHNN, CDR2 SYGVQD (reference sequence). After removal of 5 bases from V and 4 bases from J, the junction contained 3 bases not matched to a gene. In DNA, the CDR3 is TGCGCCAGCAGTACGGGACAGGATAATGAAAAACTGTTTTTT. Its translation: CASSTGQDNEKLFF.

V usage is TRBV5-4 and J usage is TRBJ2-1; D might be TRBD1 (6 bases). V lost 0 bases and J 3 bases, leaving 10 bases between the germline ends. This CDR3 has 15 amino acids. Germline V CDR1 and CDR2: SGHNT, YYREEE (reference sequence). CDR3 residues: CASSLAHRDYNEQFF. CDR3 coding DNA: TGTGCCAGCAGCTTGGCACACAGGGACTACAATGAGCAGTTCTTC. Looking up the rest from reference TRBV5-4 and TRBJ2-1 gives the full variable domain: ETGVTQSPTHLIKTRGQQVTLRCSSQSGHNTVSWYQQALGQGPQFIFQYYREEENGRGNFPPRFSGLQFPNYSSELNVNALELDDSALYLCASSLAHRDYNEQFFGPGTRLTVL.

The chain couples TRBV5-1 to TRBJ2-2, with D unresolved. The CDR3 covers 15 residues. With 4 bases removed from V and 1 base from J, the gap between germline ends came to 11 bases. Germline V CDR1 and CDR2: SGHRS, YFSETQ. CDR3 in DNA: TGCGCCAGCAGCCTCGAGGCTTTGAACACCGGGGAGCTGTTTTTT. It is translated as CASSLEALNTGELFF.

V usage is TRBV9 and J usage is TRBJ1-3; possibly TRBD1 for D (6 bases). V shed 3 bases and J shed 5 bases, with 15 bases lying between them. The V gene's germline CDR1 is SGDLS and CDR2 YYNGEE. CDR3 length: 15 amino acids. DNA of the CDR3: TGTGCCAGCAGCGCCCGAGGGGACAACAGAAACACCATATATTTT. Its protein is CASSARGDNRNTIYF. Based on the CDR3 plus reference TRBV9 and TRBJ1-3, the full variable domain is DSGVTQTPKHLITATGQRVTLRCSPRSGDLSVYWYQQSLDQGLQFLIQYYNGEERAKGNILERFSAQQFPDLHSELNLSSLELGDSALYFCASSARGDNRNTIYFGEGSWLTVV.

The rearrangement links TRBV3-1 (or the pseudogene TRBV3-2) to TRBJ2-1; D remains unclear. Germline CDR1 reads LGHDT; CDR2 reads YNNKEL (reference sequence). V was clipped by 4 bases and J by 8 bases, with 18 bases between them. This CDR3 has 15 residues. This CDR3 is CASSPLWNYEYEQFF. CDR3 DNA: TGTGCCAGCAGCCCCCTGTGGAACTATGAGTATGAGCAGTTCTTC.

V usage is TRBV5-4 and J usage is TRBJ2-2; no clear D gene. Deletions cut 6 bases from V and 0 bases from J, with 12 bases between. The CDR3 is 15 amino acids. Germline V CDR1 and CDR2: SGHNT, YYREEE (reference sequence). The CDR3 spells CASTIGTANTGELFF. CDR3 nucleotide sequence: TGTGCCAGCACCATTGGAACAGCGAACACCGGGGAGCTGTTTTTT.

This chain uses TRBV5-6 with TRBJ1-2, with D tentatively TRBD1 (6 bases). The CDR3 has 14 amino acids. CDR1 SGHDT and CDR2 YYEEEE come from the germline V gene. The V end was cut by 4 bases, the J end by 3 bases, with 13 bases between. CDR3 sequence (DNA): TGTGCCAGCAGCCCGGACAGCGCCGACTATGGCTACACCTTC. Translation gives CASSPDSADYGYTF.

The chain is built from TRBV7-8 and TRBJ2-3; the D gene is possibly TRBD1 (6 bases). V dropped 4 bases and J dropped 5 bases, with 13 bases sitting between them. CDR1 is SGHVS and CDR2 is FQNEAQ in the germline V gene. The CDR3 extends over 14 amino acids. CDR3 sequence (DNA): TGTGCCAGCAGCTCCCGCTGGGGGCTAGATACGCAGTATTTT. This sequence encodes CASSSRWGLDTQYF.